What follows are 17 T cell receptor beta chains derived from one specimen sequenced in a study of cytomegalovirus exposure and HLA in healthy donors. PCR involved 60 Vbeta and 13 Jbeta primers. Only in-frame clones appear in the TCRdb table, and some are missing; sequencing was by immunoSEQ multiplex PCR. The sample shows 200,000 to 250,000 clones, under 80% of them seen only once. Material: PBMCs. These receptors came from a woman in her twenties or thirties in good health and CMV-seronegative.

The rearrangement links TRBV13 to TRBJ1-2; 7 positions match TRBD1. V lost 1 base to trimming and J lost 7 bases; unmatched junction nucleotides: 0. Germline CDR1 and CDR2: PRHDT and FYEKMQ (reference sequence). This CDR3 contains 12 residues. DNA for the CDR3: TGTGCCAGCAGCTTAGCAGGGGGTGGCTACACCTTC. Translating gives CASSLAGGGYTF.

This chain uses TRBV10-3 with TRBJ2-3, with D possibly matching TRBD1 (5 bases). The CDR3 length is 16 residues. The germline CDR1 and CDR2 sequences are ENHRY and SYGVKD. V was shortened by 4 bases and J by 0 bases, with 14 bases between the two germline ends. CDR3: CAISGAGRSSTDTQYF. The CDR3 coding sequence is TGTGCCATCAGTGGCGCAGGGCGATCTAGCACAGATACGCAGTATTTT.

The gene calls are TRBV19 and TRBJ1-4, with D tentatively TRBD1 (5 bases). This CDR3 spans 12 amino acids. The germline gives CDR1 LNHDA, CDR2 SQIVND (reference sequence). In nucleotides, the CDR3 is TGTGCTGTCTTAGGGACTCATGAAAAACTGTTTTTT. Translated, it gives CAVLGTHEKLFF.

This clone was seen a few times. V and J are TRBV25-1 and TRBJ1-4; D remains ambiguous. The CDR3 loop spans 14 amino acids. Germline CDR1 reads MGHDK; CDR2 reads SYGVNS. The germline V and J ends were trimmed by 5 bases and 6 bases, with 13 bases remaining between them. The chain's CDR3 is CASSRVGTYEKLFF. CDR3 DNA sequence: TGTGCCAGCAGTCGGGTTGGAACCTATGAAAAACTGTTTTTT.

This clone was seen once. This chain uses TRBV6-5 with TRBJ2-5, with TRBD2 matching 10 bases. J gave up 5 bases and V 7 bases, and 10 bases lay outside the gene matches. Germline CDR1 MNHEY, CDR2 SVGAGI. The CDR3 totals 15 residues. Here the CDR3 DNA reads TGTGCCAGCACTCTTACTAGCGGGGACTGGGAGACCCAGTACTTC. Amino acid sequence: CASTLTSGDWETQYF.

The V gene is TRBV7-2, the J gene TRBJ1-5, with D unclear. Germline V gene lookup returns CDR1 SGHTA and CDR2 FQGNSA. Trimming left V 5 bases short and J 3 bases short, with 14 bases between. The CDR3 is 15 residues long. The CDR3 is CASSQGGRFNQPQHF. The DNA for the CDR3 is TGTGCCAGCAGCCAAGGAGGACGGTTCAATCAGCCCCAGCATTTT.

The chain recombines TRBV4-3 with TRBJ1-1, with D tentatively TRBD1 (5 bases). Germline V gives CDR1 LGHNA, CDR2 YSLEER. Trimming removed 0 bases at V and 1 base at J, with 9 bases between. The CDR3 is made up of 15 amino acids. CDR3 amino acids: CASSQDWGGNTEAFF. CDR3 sequence (DNA): TGCGCCAGCAGCCAAGATTGGGGGGGGAACACTGAAGCTTTCTTT.

This CDR3 reads CASSEAGLYEQFF. CDR3 bases: TGTGCCAGCAGTGAGGCAGGGTTGTATGAGCAGTTCTTC. This chain connects TRBV6-6 to TRBJ2-1; D perhaps matches TRBD1 (5 bases). Trimming took 5 bases from V and 8 from J, leaving 13 bases between them. Germline V lookup: CDR1 MNHNY, CDR2 SVGAGI (reference sequence). The CDR3 consists of 13 residues.

The gene calls are TRBV10-2 and TRBJ2-3; 9 bases line up with TRBD1. Germline loops: CDR1 WSHSY, CDR2 SAAADI. The CDR3 has 14 amino acids. The CDR3 protein is CPQDRGARTDTQYF. The CDR3 DNA follows: TGCCCACAGGACAGGGGAGCCCGCACAGATACGCAGTATTTT.

This rearrangement joins TRBV6-5 to TRBJ1-2; 9 positions agree with TRBD1. CDR3 length equals 14 residues. The V gene end was trimmed by 7 bases and the J gene end by 6 bases; junction bases not matched to a gene: 9. Germline lookup yields CDR1 MNHEY and CDR2 SVGAGI. The CDR3 region has the DNA TGTGCCAGCATAGACCCGGGACAGGGCAATGGCTACACCTTC. Its protein is CASIDPGQGNGYTF.

This clone was found a few times. This chain joins TRBV7-9 and TRBJ2-1; the match to TRBD2 covers 12 bases. V lost 3 bases and J lost 9; bases outside the gene matches: 12. The CDR3 is made up of 17 amino acids. From germline, CDR1 is SEHNR and CDR2 FQNEAQ (reference sequence). In DNA form, the CDR3 reads TGTGCCAGCAGCTTTCAGACTAGCGGGAGAATGATCAGTGAGCAGTTCTTC. Translation gives CASSFQTSGRMISEQFF.

The J gene is TRBJ1-1, the V gene TRBV7-2; TRBD1 is a possible D gene (6 bases). The CDR3 is 15 residues long. Germline CDR1 reads SGHTA; CDR2 reads FQGNSA. The germline V and J ends were trimmed by 7 bases and 1 base, with 16 bases remaining between them. The CDR3 protein is CASTSAGTQNTEAFF. CDR3 sequence (DNA): TGTGCCAGCACCTCTGCCGGGACACAGAACACTGAAGCTTTCTTT.

This clone has only a few counts. The chain employs TRBV6-1 and TRBJ1-4, with 7 nucleotides matching TRBD1. CDR1 is MNHNS and CDR2 is SASEGT in the germline V gene. This CDR3 contains 14 residues. V shed 6 bases and J 2 bases; nucleotides not matched to a gene: 3. The CDR3 loop reads CASSSQGTNEKLFF. The CDR3 DNA is TGTGCCAGCAGCTCACAGGGGACTAATGAAAAACTGTTTTTT.

In its sample, this clone was seen a few times. V usage is TRBV5-5 and J usage is TRBJ1-1, with D perhaps matching TRBD1 (6 bases). Germline-derived CDR1 and CDR2 are SGHKS and YYEKEE (reference sequence). The CDR3 sequence is 13 residues long. V was shortened by 2 bases and J by 7 bases, with 12 bases between the two germline ends. CDR3 protein: CASSFGGGIEAFF. DNA for the CDR3: TGTGCCAGCAGCTTTGGGGGCGGAATTGAAGCTTTCTTT.

This clone was recorded only once. CDR3 residues: CASSGAKGTYEQYF. As DNA, the CDR3 is TGTGCCAGCAGTGGAGCTAAGGGGACCTACGAGCAGTACTTC. The rearrangement uses TRBV2 and TRBJ2-7, with a weak D call TRBD1 (5 bases). CDR3 length equals 14 residues. Trimming left V 4 bases short and J 2 bases short, with 12 bases between. Germline V lookup: CDR1 SNHLY, CDR2 FYNNEI.

This clone was picked up a small number of times. The chain carries TRBV7-9 and TRBJ1-1, with TRBD1 matching over 7 bases. J gave up 6 bases and V 6 bases, and 13 bases lay outside the gene matches. Germline lookup yields CDR1 SEHNR and CDR2 FQNEAQ (reference sequence). CDR3 length: 15 residues. The CDR3 loop reads CASRDRQGGTSEAFF. The CDR3 DNA reads as TGTGCCAGCAGGGACAGACAGGGAGGAACTTCTGAAGCTTTCTTT. The entire variable domain, with the rest obtained from reference TRBV7-9 and TRBJ1-1, is as follows: DTGVSQNPRHKITKRGQNVTFRCDPISEHNRLYWYRQTLGQGPEFLTYFQNEAQLEKSRLLSDRFSAERPKGSFSTLEIQRTEQGDSAMYLCASRDRQGGTSEAFFGQGTRLTVV.

This clone was seen a handful of times. CDR3 sequence: CASSSGRDNQPQHF. The CDR3, as DNA: TGTGCCAGCAGTTCGGGCAGGGATAATCAGCCCCAGCATTTT. The V gene is TRBV27, the J gene TRBJ1-5; TRBD1 is a possible D gene (5 bases). Trimming pared 4 bases from V and 4 bases from J, leaving 11 bases between. Germline values: CDR1 MNHEY, CDR2 SMNVEV (reference sequence). CDR3 size: 14 residues.